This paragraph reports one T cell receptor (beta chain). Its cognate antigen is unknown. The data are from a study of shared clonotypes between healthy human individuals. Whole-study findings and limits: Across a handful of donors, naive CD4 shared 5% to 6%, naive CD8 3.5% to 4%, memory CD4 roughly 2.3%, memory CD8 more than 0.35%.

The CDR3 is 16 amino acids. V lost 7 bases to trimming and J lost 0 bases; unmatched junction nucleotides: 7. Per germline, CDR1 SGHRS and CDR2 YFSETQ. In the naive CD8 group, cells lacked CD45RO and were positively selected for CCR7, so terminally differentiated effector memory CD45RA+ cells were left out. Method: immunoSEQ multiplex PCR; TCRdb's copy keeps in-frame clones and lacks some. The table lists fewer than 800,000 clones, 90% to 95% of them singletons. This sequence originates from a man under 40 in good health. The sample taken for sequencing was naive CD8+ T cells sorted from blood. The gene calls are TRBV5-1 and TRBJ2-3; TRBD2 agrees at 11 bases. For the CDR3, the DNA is TGCGCCAGCTCCCGGACTAGCGGGTCTAGCACAGATACGCAGTATTTT. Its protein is CASSRTSGSSTDTQYF.